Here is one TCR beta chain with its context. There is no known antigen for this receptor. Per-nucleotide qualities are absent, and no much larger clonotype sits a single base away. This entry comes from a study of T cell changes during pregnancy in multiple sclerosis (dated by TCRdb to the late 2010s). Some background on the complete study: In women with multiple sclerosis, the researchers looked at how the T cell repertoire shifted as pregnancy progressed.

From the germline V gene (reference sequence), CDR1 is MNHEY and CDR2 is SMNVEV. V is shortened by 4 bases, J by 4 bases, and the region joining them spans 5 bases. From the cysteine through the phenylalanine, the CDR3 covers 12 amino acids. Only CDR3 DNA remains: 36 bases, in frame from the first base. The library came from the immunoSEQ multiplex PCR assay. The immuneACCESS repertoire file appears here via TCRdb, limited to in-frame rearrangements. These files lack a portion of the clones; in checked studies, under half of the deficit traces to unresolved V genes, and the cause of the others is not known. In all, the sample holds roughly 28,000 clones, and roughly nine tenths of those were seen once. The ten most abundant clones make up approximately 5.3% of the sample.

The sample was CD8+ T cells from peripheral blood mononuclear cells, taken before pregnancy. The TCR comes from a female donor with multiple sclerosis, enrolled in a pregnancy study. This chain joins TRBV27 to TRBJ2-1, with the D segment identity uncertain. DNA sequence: TGTGCCAGCAGTTCACTTTACAATGAGCAGTTCTTC. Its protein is CASSSLYNEQFF.